This TCR beta chain was captured by sequencing in a study of siplizumab effects on memory and regulatory T cells. Overall study results and limits: Suppression by proliferating Tregs derived from siplizumab cultures was not verified. Most proliferating CD4+ or CD8+ clones, roughly 75-95%, had no naive or memory assignment. Under siplizumab, an average roughly 70% of mappable alloreactive CD4+ clones were Treg-derived, compared with approximately 27% in controls.

CDR3 size: 13 residues. Germline V gene data show CDR1 as LGHNA and CDR2 as YSLEER. Trimming removed 0 bases from V and 3 bases from J, with 6 bases in between. Of note for this clone: The antigen is not known.

The method was immunoSEQ multiplex PCR; TCRdb's version includes in-frame clones alone and lacks a portion of them. Altogether 60,000 or so clones are present, approximately 93% being singletons, with the ten largest covering about two fifths. The receptor was derived from a human donor in good health. Source material: CD8+ T cells sorted from blood. V gene TRBV4-3 combines with J gene TRBJ2-7; D gene ambiguous. CDR3 sequence reads: CASSQDRDYEQYF. The CDR3 DNA reads as TGCGCCAGCAGCCAAGATCGCGACTACGAGCAGTACTTC.